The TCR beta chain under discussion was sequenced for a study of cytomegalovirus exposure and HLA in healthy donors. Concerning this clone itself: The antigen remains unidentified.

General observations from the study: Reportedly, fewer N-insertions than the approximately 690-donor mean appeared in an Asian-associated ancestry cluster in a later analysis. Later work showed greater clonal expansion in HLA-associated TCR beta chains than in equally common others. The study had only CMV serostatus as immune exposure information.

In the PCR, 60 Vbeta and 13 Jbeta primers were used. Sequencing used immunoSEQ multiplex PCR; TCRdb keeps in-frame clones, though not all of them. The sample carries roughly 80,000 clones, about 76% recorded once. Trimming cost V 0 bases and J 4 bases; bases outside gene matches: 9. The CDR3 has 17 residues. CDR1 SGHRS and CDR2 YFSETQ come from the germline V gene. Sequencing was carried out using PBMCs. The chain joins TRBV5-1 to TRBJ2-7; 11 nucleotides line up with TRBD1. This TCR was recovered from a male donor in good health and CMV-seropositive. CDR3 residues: CASSLGTGGSSPYEQYF. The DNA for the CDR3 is TGCGCCAGCAGCTTGGGGACAGGGGGCTCGTCCCCATACGAGCAGTACTTC.